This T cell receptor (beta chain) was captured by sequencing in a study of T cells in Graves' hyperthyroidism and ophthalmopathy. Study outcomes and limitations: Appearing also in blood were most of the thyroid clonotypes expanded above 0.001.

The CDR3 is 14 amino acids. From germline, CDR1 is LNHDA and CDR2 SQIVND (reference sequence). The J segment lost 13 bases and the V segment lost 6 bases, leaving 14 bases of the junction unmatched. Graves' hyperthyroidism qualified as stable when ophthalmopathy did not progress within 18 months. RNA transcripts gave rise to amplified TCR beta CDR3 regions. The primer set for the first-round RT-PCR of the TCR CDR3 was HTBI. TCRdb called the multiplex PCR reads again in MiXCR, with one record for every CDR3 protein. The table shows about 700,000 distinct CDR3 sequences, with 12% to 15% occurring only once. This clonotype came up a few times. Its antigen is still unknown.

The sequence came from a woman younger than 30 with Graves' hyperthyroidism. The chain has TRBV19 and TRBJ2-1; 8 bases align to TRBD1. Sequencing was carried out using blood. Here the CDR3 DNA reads TGTGCCAGTAGCTCCGGGACAGGAAATGGCCGACAGTTCTTC. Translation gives CASSSGTGNGRQFF.